The 8 T cell receptor beta chains below come from one sample, sequenced in a study of T cells in Graves' hyperthyroidism and ophthalmopathy. RNA transcripts gave rise to amplified TCR beta CDR3 regions. Primed by the HTBI set, a first-round RT-PCR was run on the TCR CDR3. TCRdb redid the calling of the multiplex PCR reads with MiXCR, one entry per CDR3 protein. This sample carries fewer than 350,000 distinct CDR3 sequences, 15% to 20% of them seen once, and the ten largest clones take 15% to 19%. Sequencing was performed on blood. These receptors all stem from a woman aged 40 to 50 with Graves' ophthalmopathy.

The chain has TRBV20-1 and TRBJ2-7, with 7 nucleotides matching TRBD2. The CDR3 covers 15 residues. Losses at the gene ends were 4 bases for V and 1 base for J; bases not matched to a gene: 10. Germline loops: CDR1 DFQATT, CDR2 SNEGSKA (reference sequence). CDR3 sequence (DNA): TGCAGTGCTAAAGAGAGGCTAGCGGCTTCCTACGAGCAGTACTTC. Protein product: CSAKERLAASYEQYF.

This chain uses TRBV30 with TRBJ2-2; the match to TRBD1 covers 11 bases. The CDR3 runs 17 residues. With V trimmed by 2 bases and J by 7 bases, 12 bases remained unmatched. CDR1 and CDR2 (germline): GTSNPN, SVGIG (reference sequence). CDR3 sequence: CAWSFYRDRGVVGELFF. CDR3 DNA: TGTGCCTGGAGTTTTTACCGGGACAGGGGGGTAGTCGGGGAGCTGTTTTTT.

This clonotype was seen ten or more times. The chain joins TRBV7-8 to TRBJ1-2, with no clear D. There are 14 residues in the CDR3. The germline CDR1 and CDR2 sequences are SGHVS and FQNEAQ. Trimming took off 2 bases at V and 4 bases at J, with 11 bases between the two ends. The CDR3, as DNA: TGTGCCAGCAGCTTAAACGCTCCTCCCTATGGCTACACCTTC. As protein: CASSLNAPPYGYTF.

This clonotype was picked up many times. The rearrangement joins TRBV6-1 to TRBJ1-3; possibly TRBD1 for D (5 bases). V was trimmed by 6 bases and J by 1 base, leaving 10 bases between them. The CDR3 sequence is 14 residues long. Per the germline V gene, CDR1 is MNHNS and CDR2 is SASEGT. DNA for the CDR3: TGTGCCAGCAGGATGGGACGATCTGGAAACACCATATATTTT. Residues: CASRMGRSGNTIYF.

Many counts were recorded for this clonotype. A much larger clone differs by one base, so this may be a read error. The V gene is TRBV28, the J gene TRBJ1-1; TRBD1 is a possible D gene (5 bases). Germline V gene lookup returns CDR1 MDHEN and CDR2 SYDVKM. CDR3 length: 14 amino acids. The CDR3 here is CTSVLEGIDAEAFF. CDR3 in DNA: TGTACCAGCGTCCTTGAGGGGATAGACGCTGAAGCTTTCTTT.

In regard to this clonotype: An end of the junction differs from the germline gene, which may be a read error. The chain uses TRBV28 and TRBJ2-7; no clear D gene. This CDR3 contains 15 residues. Germline V lookup: CDR1 MDHEN, CDR2 SYDVKM. CDR3 coding DNA: TGTGCCAGCAGTTTAAGCGCGAGAAGCTCCTACGAGCAGTGCTTC. Translated: CASSLSARSSYEQCF.

At least ten counts were recorded for this clonotype. The genes are TRBV6-1 and TRBJ2-2; D is unclear. Germline V gene lookup returns CDR1 MNHNS and CDR2 SASEGT. CDR3 length equals 16 residues. Trimming took off 0 bases at V and 0 bases at J, with 8 bases between the two ends. The DNA for the CDR3 is TGTGCCAGCAGTGAAGCGGCCCATACGAACACCGGGGAGCTGTTTTTT. Its translation: CASSEAAHTNTGELFF.

This clonotype was detected ten times or more. DNA for the CDR3: TGTGCCAGCAGTGAGGACGGGACTAATCAGCCCCAGCATTTT. Protein product: CASSEDGTNQPQHF. V and J are TRBV6-4 and TRBJ1-5; tentatively, D is TRBD1 (5 bases). Germline V gene sequence: CDR1 MRHNA, CDR2 SNTAGT. The length of the CDR3 is 14 residues. Trimming shortened V by 3 bases and J by 4 bases, and 10 bases separated the two germline ends.